This T cell receptor (beta chain) is drawn from a study of shared clonotypes between healthy human individuals. About this clone: The target antigen is unknown.

The study, taken as a whole, reports: What naive subsets generally showed was a larger estimated richness than memory subsets showed. Rarefaction indicated that sorted-subset sequencing remained incomplete although depth was large.

The repertoire was sequenced with immunoSEQ multiplex PCR; TCRdb's copy has only in-frame clones and lacks some. The sample gives 1,400,000 or so clones, around 98.5% of which show up once; 0.36% is in the top ten. This TCR derives from a man aged 25 to 45 in good health. The sample comprised naive CD4+ T cells sorted from blood. Subset specified: CD45RA+ positively selected.

For the CDR3, the DNA is TGTGCCAGCTCACCAACCGGGACAGGGGCTCACACCGGGGAGCTGTTTTTT. Encoded protein: CASSPTGTGAHTGELFF. The rearrangement links TRBV18 to TRBJ2-2; 10 bases align to TRBD1. From germline, CDR1 is KGHSH and CDR2 LQKENI. V was clipped by 2 bases and J by 3 bases; unmatched bases: 6. The CDR3 contains 17 residues.